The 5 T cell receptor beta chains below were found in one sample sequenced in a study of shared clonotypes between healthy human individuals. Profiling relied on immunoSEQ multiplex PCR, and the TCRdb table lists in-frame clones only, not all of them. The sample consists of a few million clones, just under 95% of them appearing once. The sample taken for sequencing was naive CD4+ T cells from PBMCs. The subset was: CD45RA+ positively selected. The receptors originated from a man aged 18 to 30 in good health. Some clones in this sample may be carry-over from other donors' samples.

In DNA, the CDR3 is TGTGCCACCAGCACCTCAGAGGGGTGGCGGGACATTCAGTACTTC. Translated, it gives CATSTSEGWRDIQYF. This rearrangement joins TRBV15 to TRBJ2-4; TRBD1 or TRBD2 may be the D gene (5 bases each). CDR1 and CDR2 from the germline V gene are LNHNV and YYDKDF (reference sequence). The V end lost 4 bases, the J end lost 8 bases, and 18 bases lay between the germline ends. The CDR3 extends over 15 amino acids.

The CDR3 spells CASSLLWGSSYEQYF. CDR3 sequence (DNA): TGTGCCAGCAGTTTACTATGGGGCAGTTCCTACGAGCAGTACTTC. The chain employs TRBV27 and TRBJ2-7, with D maybe TRBD1 (5 bases). V was clipped by 2 bases and J by 1 base, with 12 bases between them. The length of the CDR3 is 15 residues. The germline CDR1 and CDR2 sequences are MNHEY and SMNVEV (reference sequence).

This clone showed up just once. For the CDR3, the DNA is TGCGCCAGCAGCCGATCAACAGGGATGGGCTACAATGAGCAGTTCTTC. Protein: CASSRSTGMGYNEQFF. The gene calls are TRBV5-1 and TRBJ2-1; possible D gene TRBD1, 6 bases. CDR1 and CDR2 from the germline V gene are SGHRS and YFSETQ. The CDR3 has 16 amino acids. The ends were cut back, 4 bases at V and 3 bases at J, with 17 bases in the middle.

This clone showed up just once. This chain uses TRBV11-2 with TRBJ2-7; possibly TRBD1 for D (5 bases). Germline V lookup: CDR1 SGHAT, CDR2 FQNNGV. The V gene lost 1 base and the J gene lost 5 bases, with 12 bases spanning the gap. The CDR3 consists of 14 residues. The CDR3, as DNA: TGTGCCAGCAGCTTAGTAGCAGGGTTGGACGAGCAGTACTTC. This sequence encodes CASSLVAGLDEQYF.

The CDR3 DNA is TGCGCCAGCAGCTTGGAGGGACAGGGCCTTTCTGGGGCCAACGTCCTGACTTTC. It translates to CASSLEGQGLSGANVLTF. The chain couples TRBV5-1 to TRBJ2-6, with TRBD1 identical over 9 bases. Germline-derived CDR1 and CDR2 are SGHRS and YFSETQ. The V segment lost 0 bases and the J segment 1 base; nucleotides outside the gene matches: 5. The CDR3 length is 18 residues. The full variable domain, completed using reference TRBV5-1 and TRBJ2-6, is KAGVTQTPRYLIKTRGQQVTLSCSPISGHRSVSWYQQTPGQGLQFLFEYFSETQRNKGNFPGRFSGRQFSNSRSEMNVSTLELGDSALYLCASSLEGQGLSGANVLTFGAGSRLTVL.